The entry below gives a single T cell receptor (beta chain) sequence along with its context. The sample originates from a study of T cell responses to AZD1222 COVID-19 vaccine. Assay: immunoSEQ multiplex PCR; the TCRdb copy retains only in-frame clones and omits some. The table has about 120,000 clones, about 90% seen once; the top ten hold 14%. This sequence originates from an adult in good health. Sequenced here: peripheral blood, sampled on day 0 of AZD1222 vaccination.

The CDR3, as DNA: TGTGCCAGCGCTGACAGTGCCTACGAGCAGTACTTC. This sequence encodes CASADSAYEQYF. The J gene is TRBJ2-7, the V gene TRBV28; maybe TRBD1 (5 bases). Germline CDR1 reads MDHEN; CDR2 reads SYDVKM. This CDR3 is built from 12 residues. The V end was cut by 8 bases, the J end by 2 bases, with 10 bases between.